The T cell receptor beta chain under discussion was sequenced for a study of T cells in Graves' hyperthyroidism and ophthalmopathy. As for the study in general: Blood was drawn when the patient was first diagnosed and still untreated. The study's findings and limits: Clonotypes that were expanded in thyroid above 0.001 mostly appeared in blood too.

Exclusion criteria comprised uncontrolled infection, other autoimmune disease, pregnancy or lactation. This clonotype has a handful of counts. Its antigen is not known. The V gene's germline CDR1 is LGHDT and CDR2 YNNKEL (reference sequence). The CDR3 is made up of 20 amino acids. Trimming shortened V by 0 bases and J by 3 bases, and 26 bases separated the two germline ends. Researchers amplified the TCR beta CDR3 regions from RNA transcripts. Using the HTBI primer set, a first-round RT-PCR was run on the TCR CDR3. TCRdb processed the multiplex PCR reads anew with MiXCR; each CDR3 protein has one entry. Altogether under 550,000 distinct CDR3 sequences are present, less than 20% being singletons, with the ten largest covering about half.

This chain uses TRBV3-1 with TRBJ2-5, with a weak D call TRBD2 (5 bases). Sequencing was done on a sample of blood. This receptor was identified in a man aged 35-49 years with Graves' ophthalmopathy. CDR3 sequence (DNA): TGTGCCAGCAGCCAAGATAAGGGAGCAAAGTTCGTGAGAGGTAAAGAGACCCAGTACTTC. Its translation is CASSQDKGAKFVRGKETQYF.